This T cell receptor beta chain was identified during a study of technical replicates of blood from a few donors. The table came from immunoSEQ multiplex PCR; TCRdb's copy has only in-frame clones and leaves some out. There are about 100,000 clones in the sample; 95% to 96% occur only once, and approximately 0.2% lies in the top ten. This CDR3 is built from 14 residues. Per germline, CDR1 MDHEN and CDR2 SYDVKM. Losses at the gene ends were 3 bases for V and 7 bases for J; bases not matched to a gene: 4. This sequence was found in a human donor in good health. Source material: T cells isolated from PBMCs. The V and J genes are TRBV28 and TRBJ2-2; TRBD2 agrees at 8 bases. CDR3 loop: CASSFLAGFGELFF. The CDR3 nucleotides are TGTGCCAGCAGTTTTCTAGCGGGTTTCGGGGAGCTGTTTTTT.